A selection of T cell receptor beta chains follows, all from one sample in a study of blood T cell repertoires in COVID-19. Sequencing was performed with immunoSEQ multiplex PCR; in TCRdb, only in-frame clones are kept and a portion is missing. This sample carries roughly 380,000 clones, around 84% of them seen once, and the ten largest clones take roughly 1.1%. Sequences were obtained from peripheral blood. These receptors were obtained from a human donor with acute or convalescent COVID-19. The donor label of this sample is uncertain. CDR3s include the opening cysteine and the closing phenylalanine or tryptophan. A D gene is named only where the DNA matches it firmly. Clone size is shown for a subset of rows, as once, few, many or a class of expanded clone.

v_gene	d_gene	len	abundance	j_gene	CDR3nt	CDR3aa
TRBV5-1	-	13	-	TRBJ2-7	TGCGCCAGCAGCTTGGCCCTAGGCTACGAGCAGTACTTC	CASSLALGYEQYF
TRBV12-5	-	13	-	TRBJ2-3	TGTGCTAGTGGTCCGGGACTCCCAGATACGCAGTATTTT	CASGPGLPDTQYF
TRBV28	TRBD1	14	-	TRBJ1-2	TGTGCCAGCAGTTCAGCAGACAGGGCGGGGGGCTACACCTTC	CASSSADRAGGYTF
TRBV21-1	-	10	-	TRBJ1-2	TGTGCCAGCGCCGGTCCCGGCTACACCTTC	CASAGPGYTF
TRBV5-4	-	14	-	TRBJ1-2	TGTGCCAGCAGCTTCGGGGGGGCGAATGATGGCTACACCTTC	CASSFGGANDGYTF
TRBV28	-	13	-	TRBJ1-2	TGTGCCAGCAGTTTACGTCCAGGGCGAGGCTACACCTTC	CASSLRPGRGYTF
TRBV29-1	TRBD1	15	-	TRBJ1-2	TGCAGCGTTGGGGACAGAAAGACAGCTAACTATGGCTACACCTTC	CSVGDRKTANYGYTF
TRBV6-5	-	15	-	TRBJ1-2	TGTGCCAGCAGGCCCCAAACAGATCCTTACTATGGCTACACCTTC	CASRPQTDPYYGYTF
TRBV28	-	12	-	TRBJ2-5	TGTGCCAGCAGTCCCCCAGCGCAGACCCAGTACTTC	CASSPPAQTQYF
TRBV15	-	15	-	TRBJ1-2	TGTGCCACCAGCAGGCGCACCGGGACACTCTATGGCTACACCTTC	CATSRRTGTLYGYTF
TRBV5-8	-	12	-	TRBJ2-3	TGTGCCAGCAGCTCGGACAGGAGGAGGGAGTATTTT	CASSSDRRREYF
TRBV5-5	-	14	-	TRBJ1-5	TGTGCCAGCAGCTTGGCCGGGATTGGGCGGCCCCAGCATTTT	CASSLAGIGRPQHF
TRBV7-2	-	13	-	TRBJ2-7	TGTGCCAGCAGCCGACAGGAACCCTACGAGCAGTACTTC	CASSRQEPYEQYF
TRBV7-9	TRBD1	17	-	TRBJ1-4	TGTGCCAGCAGCTTAGGTTCCGCGGGACAGGGCAGTGAAAAACTGTTTTTT	CASSLGSAGQGSEKLFF
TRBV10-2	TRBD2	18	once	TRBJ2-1	TGCGCCAGCCCACCCCCGGGACTAGCGGATCGCTCCTACAATGAGCAGTTCTTC	CASPPPGLADRSYNEQFF
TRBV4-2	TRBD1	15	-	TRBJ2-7	TGTGCCAGCAGCCCGCGGCCAGAGGGGGCTTTCGAGCAGTACTTC	CASSPRPEGAFEQYF
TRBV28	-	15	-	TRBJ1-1	TGTGCCAGCAGTAAGGGGGGGGTGTACAACACTGAAGCTTTCTTT	CASSKGGVYNTEAFF
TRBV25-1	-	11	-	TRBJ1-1	TGTGCCAGCAGTCCGGGACTAGGAGCTTTCTTT	CASSPGLGAFF
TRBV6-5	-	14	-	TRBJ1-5	TGTGCCAGCAGTTACTCGAACAGGAATCAGCCCCAGCATTTT	CASSYSNRNQPQHF
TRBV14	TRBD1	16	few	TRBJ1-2	TGTGCCAGCAGCCAAGAGGCGACAGGGAATCGGTATGGCTACACCTTC	CASSQEATGNRYGYTF
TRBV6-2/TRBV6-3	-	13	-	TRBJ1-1	TGTGCCAGCAGTCCCAGGGGGAACACTGAAGCTTTCTTT	CASSPRGNTEAFF
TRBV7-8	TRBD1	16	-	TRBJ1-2	TGTGCCAGCAGCCGGGACAGGGGGTATGAGGACTATGGCTACACCTTC	CASSRDRGYEDYGYTF
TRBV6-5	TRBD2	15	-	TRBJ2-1	TGTGCCAGCAGACCTCTAGCGGGAGGTTACAATGAGCAGTTCTTC	CASRPLAGGYNEQFF
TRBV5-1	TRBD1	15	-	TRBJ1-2	TGCGCCAGCAGCTTGGCTGTCGGGACAGGTTATGGCTACACCTTC	CASSLAVGTGYGYTF
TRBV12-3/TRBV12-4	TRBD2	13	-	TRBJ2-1	TGTGCCAGCAGTAGAGCGGGAGTCGGTGAGCAGTTCTTC	CASSRAGVGEQFF
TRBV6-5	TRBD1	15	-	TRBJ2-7	TGTGCCAGCAGTCGCTATAAGACAGGGTTGTACGAGCAGTACTTC	CASSRYKTGLYEQYF
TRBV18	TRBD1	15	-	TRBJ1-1	TGTGCCAGCTCACCCACAGGACAGGGGAACACTGAAGCTTTCTTT	CASSPTGQGNTEAFF
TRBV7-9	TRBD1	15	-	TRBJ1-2	TGTGCCAGCAGCTCGTTCCAGGGGGACATTAGTGGCTACACCTTC	CASSSFQGDISGYTF
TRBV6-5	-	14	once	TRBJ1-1	TGTGCCAGCAGAACAGGGATGGGGTTTGCTGAAGCTTTCTTT	CASRTGMGFAEAFF
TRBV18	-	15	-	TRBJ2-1	TGTGCCAGCTCACTAAGTGTTGGGGGCAGGAATGAGCAGTTCTTC	CASSLSVGGRNEQFF
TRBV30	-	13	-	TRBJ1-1	TGTGCCTGGAGTGTATGGGCGAACACTGAAGCTTTCTTT	CAWSVWANTEAFF
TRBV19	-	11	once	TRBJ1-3	TGTGCCGCGGGCTCTGGAAACACCATATATTTT	CAAGSGNTIYF
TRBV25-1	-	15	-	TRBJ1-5	TGTGCCAGCAGTGAATATGGGGACTGGGGTCAGCCCCAGCATTTT	CASSEYGDWGQPQHF
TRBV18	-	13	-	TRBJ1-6	TGTGCCAGCTCGGTTCAGGATAATTCACCCCTCCACTTT	CASSVQDNSPLHF
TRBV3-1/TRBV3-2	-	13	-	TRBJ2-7	TGTGCCAGCAGCCATCCCGGGATCGGCGAGCAGTACTTC	CASSHPGIGEQYF
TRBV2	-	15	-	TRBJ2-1	TGTGCCAGCAGTGCAGAAATCGCTTCCCCCTCTGAGCAGTTCTTC	CASSAEIASPSEQFF
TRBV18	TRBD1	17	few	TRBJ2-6	TGTGCCAGCTCACGGGGACAGGCGAGATCTGGGGCCAACGTCCTGACTTTC	CASSRGQARSGANVLTF
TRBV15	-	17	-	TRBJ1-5	TGTGCCACCAGCAGAGATTTCCGCGCGGCGGGAAATCAGCCCCAGCATTTT	CATSRDFRAAGNQPQHF
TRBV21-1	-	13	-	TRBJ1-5	TGTGCCAGCGCAAAGACAGAGAATCAGCCCCAGCATTTT	CASAKTENQPQHF
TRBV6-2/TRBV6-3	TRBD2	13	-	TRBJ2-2	TGTGCCAGCAGACCTAGCGGTGGCGGGGAGCTGTTTTTT	CASRPSGGGELFF
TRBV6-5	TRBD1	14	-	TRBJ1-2	TGTGCCAGCAGTTACTCCGGCACAGGGGGAGGCTACACCTTC	CASSYSGTGGGYTF
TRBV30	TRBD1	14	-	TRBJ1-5	TGTGCCTGGACACTGGGACAGTCTAATCAGCCCCAGCATTTT	CAWTLGQSNQPQHF
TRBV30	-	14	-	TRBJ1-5	TGTGCCTTTCAGGGGCAAGTAGGCAATCAGCCCCAGCATTTT	CAFQGQVGNQPQHF
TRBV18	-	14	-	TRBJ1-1	TGTGCCAGCTCACCACTGGACAGGAACACTGAAGCTTTCTTT	CASSPLDRNTEAFF
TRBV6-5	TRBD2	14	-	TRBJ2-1	TGTGCCAGCAGCAGACTAGCGGGAGGTTATGAGCAGTTCTTC	CASSRLAGGYEQFF
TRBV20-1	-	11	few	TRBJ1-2	TGCAGTGCAAATACAGGGCATGGCTACACCTTC	CSANTGHGYTF
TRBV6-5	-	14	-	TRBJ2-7	TGTGCCAGCGCGATCCCCAGGGGTTCCTACGAGCAGTACTTC	CASAIPRGSYEQYF
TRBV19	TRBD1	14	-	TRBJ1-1	TGTGCCAGTCGAGTGAGACAGGGGGCAACTGAAGCTTTCTTT	CASRVRQGATEAFF
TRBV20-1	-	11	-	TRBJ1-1	TGCAGTGCTAGAGGCGCGGGGCCGATCCGTTTT	CSARGAGPIRF
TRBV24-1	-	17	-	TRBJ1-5	TGTGCCACCAGTGATTTGCAACAGAGTACTAGCAATCAGCCCCAGCATTTT	CATSDLQQSTSNQPQHF
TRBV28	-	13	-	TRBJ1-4	TGTGCCAGCAGTTTGGCTAGAAATGAAAAACTGTTTTTT	CASSLARNEKLFF
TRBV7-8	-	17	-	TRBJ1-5	TGTGCCAGCAGCGGTATTGACATCCATTTAAGCAATCAGCCCCAGCATTTT	CASSGIDIHLSNQPQHF
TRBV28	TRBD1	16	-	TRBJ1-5	TGTGCCAGCAGAGCTCCGGGACAGGGGATCAATCAGCCCCAGCATTTT	CASRAPGQGINQPQHF
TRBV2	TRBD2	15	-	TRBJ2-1	TGTGCCAGCAGTAACGAACTAGCGGGGTCTGGTGAGCAGTTCTTC	CASSNELAGSGEQFF
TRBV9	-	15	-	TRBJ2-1	TGTGCCAGCAGCGTAGGACAGGTCTCCTACAATGAGCAGTTCTTC	CASSVGQVSYNEQFF
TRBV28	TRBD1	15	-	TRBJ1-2	TGTGCCAGCAGTTTAACAGGGGGCGGGCGAGGGGGCTACACCTTC	CASSLTGGGRGGYTF